Each of the 3 T cell receptor beta chains below was sequenced from the same sample in a study of T cell clones after liver transplantation. Some clones are missing from TCRdb's copy, which holds only in-frame ones; the method was immunoSEQ multiplex PCR. This repertoire shows some 120,000 clones, approximately 90% found once; its top ten account for 0.75% to 0.85%. The starting material was CD4+ T cells from blood, obtained 12 months after liver transplant. The receptor set was obtained from a human patient who received a liver transplant. These T cells may partly come from the graft donor.

J is TRBJ2-1 and V is TRBV30, with 14 bases that match TRBD2. Germline assignment: CDR1 GTSNPN and CDR2 SVGIG (reference sequence). V trimming: 1 base; J trimming: 7 bases; junction bases outside the gene matches: 9. The CDR3 covers 17 residues. The CDR3 protein is CAWSGPGTSGRGNEQFF. CDR3 nucleotide sequence: TGTGCCTGGAGTGGACCAGGGACTAGCGGGAGAGGGAATGAGCAGTTCTTC.

The chain combines TRBV7-6 with TRBJ2-1, with unresolved D. Germline assignment: CDR1 SGHVS and CDR2 FNYEAQ. CDR3 length: 12 residues. Trimming took 5 bases from V and 4 from J, leaving 6 bases between them. The CDR3 is CASSRIYNEQFF. DNA of the CDR3: TGTGCCAGCAGCAGAATTTACAATGAGCAGTTCTTC. The whole variable domain, filled in from reference TRBV7-6 and TRBJ2-1, reads GAGVSQSPRYKVTKRGQDVALRCDPISGHVSLYWYRQALGQGPEFLTYFNYEAQQDKSGLPNDRFSAERPEGSISTLTIQRTEQRDSAMYRCASSRIYNEQFFGPGTRLTVL.

The chain uses TRBV5-1 and TRBJ2-3; 9 bases are a match to TRBD2. The CDR3 extends over 16 amino acids. The trim removed 2 bases at V and 7 bases at J, leaving 11 bases unmatched. The V gene's germline CDR1 is SGHRS and CDR2 YFSETQ. The CDR3: CASSLGAGGPLNTQYF. In DNA form, the CDR3 reads TGCGCCAGCAGCTTAGGGGCGGGAGGGCCCCTAAATACGCAGTATTTT.